These 10 T cell receptor beta chains were sequenced from one sample in a study of monozygotic twins with inflammatory bowel disease. From the 5' RACE reads, TCRdb lists one entry per CDR3 protein and no DNA. The repertoire table contains tens of thousands of distinct CDR3 sequences. Sample: blood. Receptors originate from a human donor with ulcerative colitis or Crohn's disease, or a healthy co-twin of an affected twin (not recorded which).

This chain links TRBV2 with TRBJ1-1. Germline CDR1 and CDR2: SNHLY and FYNNEI. The CDR3 spans 14 residues. CDR3 amino acids: CASSKGKMNTEAFF.

This chain joins TRBV20-1 and TRBJ2-7; checking the TCRdb D call of TRBD1 is not possible without DNA. CDR1 and CDR2 from the germline V gene are DFQATT and SNEGSKA (reference sequence). The CDR3 runs to 14 residues. The CDR3 is CSAVKWDRSYEQYF.

V and J are TRBV12-3 or TRBV12-4 and TRBJ2-7; TCRdb names TRBD1, which stays unverified in the absence of DNA. The CDR3 is made up of 12 amino acids. CDR3 sequence reads: CASSLDINEQYF.

The chain couples TRBV29-1 to TRBJ1-1; TCRdb lists TRBD1, though no DNA is available to test this call. The CDR3 loop spans 12 amino acids. Germline loops: CDR1 SQVTM, CDR2 ANQGSEA. CDR3 sequence reads: CSVGKGGTEAFF.

The rearrangement links TRBV20-1 to TRBJ2-1; there is no DNA to check the TCRdb D call of TRBD1. Germline V gene data show CDR1 as DFQATT and CDR2 as SNEGSKA (reference sequence). The CDR3 covers 14 residues. CDR3: CSIEPGQGYNEQFF.

V is TRBV7-8 and J is TRBJ2-3; TCRdb proposes TRBD2, but this gene call is untestable without DNA. Germline assignment: CDR1 SGHVS and CDR2 FQNEAQ. This CDR3 comprises 16 residues. This chain's CDR3 is CASSKGTSRDTDTQYF. Variable domain in full (rest from reference TRBV7-8 and TRBJ2-3): GAGVSQSPRYKVAKRGQDVALRCDPISGHVSLFWYQQALGQGPEFLTYFQNEAQLDKSGLPSDRFFAERPEGSVSTLKIQRTQQEDSAVYLCASSKGTSRDTDTQYFGPGTRLTVL.

The gene calls are TRBV12-3 or TRBV12-4 and TRBJ1-1; TCRdb picks TRBD1, but there is no DNA to check that call. The CDR3 is made up of 13 amino acids. CDR3 sequence reads: CASGWGGGTEAFF.

The chain couples TRBV6-1 to TRBJ1-5. The length of the CDR3 is 14 residues. Germline CDR1 is MNHNS and CDR2 is SASEGT. CDR3 in amino acids: CASIPSVGGQPQHF.

The rearrangement uses TRBV20-1 and TRBJ2-3; TCRdb lists TRBD1, though no DNA is available to test this call. The CDR3 loop spans 12 amino acids. CDR1 DFQATT and CDR2 SNEGSKA come from the germline V gene (reference sequence). CDR3: CSAKWTADTQYF.

V usage is TRBV11-2 and J usage is TRBJ2-6. Per germline, CDR1 SGHAT and CDR2 FQNNGV. The CDR3 runs to 13 residues. CDR3 region: CASIMAGANVLTF.